Shown below are 27 T cell receptor beta chains from a single sample sequenced in a study of shared clonotypes between healthy human individuals. The table came from immunoSEQ multiplex PCR; TCRdb's copy has only in-frame clones and leaves some out. Of roughly 570,000 clones in the sample, 95% to 98% were seen once. Naive CD8 cells lacked CD45RO and underwent positive selection for CCR7, leaving out terminally differentiated effector memory CD45RA+ cells. The sequenced sample was naive CD8+ T cells sorted from blood. The receptors stem from a man aged 25 to 40 in good health.

The J gene is TRBJ2-7, the V gene TRBV15; possible D gene TRBD2, 6 bases. The CDR3 consists of 13 residues. Trimming shortened V by 8 bases and J by 5 bases, and 16 bases separated the two germline ends. The germline gives CDR1 LNHNV, CDR2 YYDKDF (reference sequence). The CDR3 DNA reads TGTGCCACCTGGGGGGTACCGGGTAACGAGCAGTACTTC. Amino acids: CATWGVPGNEQYF.

This sequence joins TRBV7-9 and TRBJ2-7; D not certain. V was clipped by 3 bases and J by 5 bases, with 8 bases between them. Germline loops: CDR1 SEHNR, CDR2 FQNEAQ (reference sequence). The CDR3 has 12 residues. CDR3 residues: CASSFLVNEQYF. CDR3 coding DNA: TGTGCCAGCAGCTTTTTGGTAAACGAGCAGTACTTC.

The genes are TRBV28 and TRBJ1-3; tentative D call: TRBD1 (5 bases). Trimming pared 8 bases from V and 3 bases from J, leaving 17 bases between. This CDR3 is 15 amino acids long. In germline, CDR1 is MDHEN, CDR2 SYDVKM. CDR3 region: CASSPYGAVGNTIYF. CDR3 nucleotides: TGTGCCAGCTCCCCCTATGGGGCGGTTGGAAACACCATATATTTT. The whole variable domain, filled in from reference TRBV28 and TRBJ1-3, reads DVKVTQSSRYLVKRTGEKVFLECVQDMDHENMFWYRQDPGLGLRLIYFSYDVKMKEKGDIPEGYSVSREKKERFSLILESASTNQTSMYLCASSPYGAVGNTIYFGEGSWLTVV.

The J gene is TRBJ2-1, the V gene TRBV2; no clear D. Trimming shortened V by 3 bases and J by 3 bases, and 9 bases separated the two germline ends. Germline loops: CDR1 SNHLY, CDR2 FYNNEI. This CDR3 has 14 residues. The CDR3 DNA follows: TGTGCCAGCAGTGAGCCTAGTTTCTACAATGAGCAGTTCTTC. Translation gives CASSEPSFYNEQFF.

The chain carries TRBV15 and TRBJ1-5, with no clear D. Per the germline V gene, CDR1 is LNHNV and CDR2 is YYDKDF (reference sequence). The CDR3 sequence is 12 residues long. Trimming shortened V by 0 bases and J by 7 bases, and 4 bases separated the two germline ends. The CDR3 loop is CATSRDGQPQHF. Here the CDR3 DNA reads TGTGCCACCAGCAGAGACGGACAGCCCCAGCATTTT.

V and J are TRBV6-1 and TRBJ1-4, with 7 bases matching TRBD1. There are 17 residues in the CDR3. V trimming: 0 bases; J trimming: 6 bases; junction bases outside the gene matches: 10. The germline V gene has CDR1 MNHNS and CDR2 SASEGT. The chain's CDR3 is CASSEADLGTEHEKLFF. DNA of the CDR3: TGTGCCAGCAGTGAAGCCGACCTCGGGACAGAACATGAAAAACTGTTTTTT.

The chain couples TRBV5-6 to TRBJ1-5, with D perhaps matching TRBD1 (5 bases). This CDR3 spans 17 amino acids. Trimming took 4 bases from V and 3 from J, leaving 20 bases between them. Germline CDR1 is SGHDT and CDR2 is YYEEEE. CDR3 in amino acids: CASSTKLGRGYNQPQHF. Written as DNA, the CDR3 is TGTGCCAGCAGCACCAAATTGGGGCGGGGATACAATCAGCCCCAGCATTTT.

This clone appeared once. Other DNA sequences in the sample encode the same CDR3. The gene calls are TRBV19 and TRBJ2-2, with D perhaps assigned TRBD1 or TRBD2 (5 bases each). This CDR3 has 13 amino acids. V lost 3 bases and J lost 6, with 8 bases in between. Per the germline V gene, CDR1 is LNHDA and CDR2 is SQIVND (reference sequence). For the CDR3, the DNA is TGTGCCAGTAGTATTAGAGGGGCCGGGGAGCTGTTTTTT. Encoded protein: CASSIRGAGELFF.

The chain is built from TRBV2 and TRBJ1-5; D might be TRBD1 (5 bases). The V gene lost 8 bases and the J gene lost 6 bases, with 23 bases spanning the gap. This CDR3 has 16 amino acids. Per the germline V gene, CDR1 is SNHLY and CDR2 is FYNNEI. The CDR3 DNA reads TGTGCCAGCGAGTCCAATATTGGGGGGATCCGTCAGCCCCAGCATTTT. This sequence encodes CASESNIGGIRQPQHF.

The V call is TRBV9, the J call TRBJ2-7; no clear D gene. V shed 0 bases and J shed 4 bases, with 11 bases lying between them. Germline V gene sequence: CDR1 SGDLS, CDR2 YYNGEE. The CDR3 is 14 amino acids. The CDR3 sequence is CASSVAFSGYEQYF. The CDR3 region has the DNA TGTGCCAGCAGCGTAGCATTCTCCGGGTACGAGCAGTACTTC.

This chain links TRBV15 with TRBJ2-1; 9 bases agree with TRBD2. CDR1 is LNHNV and CDR2 is YYDKDF in the germline V gene (reference sequence). V shed 3 bases and J 0 bases; nucleotides not matched to a gene: 3. The CDR3 has 16 residues. DNA of the CDR3: TGTGCCACCAGCAGTAGCGGGAGTAGCTCCTACAATGAGCAGTTCTTC. It encodes CATSSSGSSSYNEQFF.

V gene TRBV7-9 combines with J gene TRBJ2-1; no clear D. The germline gives CDR1 SEHNR, CDR2 FQNEAQ (reference sequence). The CDR3 consists of 13 residues. The ends were cut back, 2 bases at V and 7 bases at J, with 9 bases in the middle. The CDR3 nucleotides read TGTGCCAGCAGCTTACCTTCTCGAAATGAGCAGTTCTTC. Translation: CASSLPSRNEQFF.

The rearrangement joins TRBV7-9 to TRBJ2-2; 12 positions match TRBD1. CDR1 and CDR2 (germline): SEHNR, FQNEAQ (reference sequence). V shed 5 bases and J 5 bases; nucleotides not matched to a gene: 12. The CDR3 contains 18 residues. The CDR3 loop is CASSPGTGGGMRTGELFF. DNA for the CDR3: TGTGCCAGCAGCCCCGGGACAGGGGGCGGGATGAGGACCGGGGAGCTGTTTTTT.

The V and J genes are TRBV6-1 and TRBJ2-2, with 7 bases lining up with TRBD1. J lost 4 bases, V lost 0 bases, and 5 bases had no gene match. Germline CDR1 is MNHNS and CDR2 is SASEGT. This CDR3 is built from 16 residues. Written as DNA, the CDR3 is TGTGCCAGCAGTGAAGCAGGGGGCGCGGGCACCGGGGAGCTGTTTTTT. Translated, it gives CASSEAGGAGTGELFF.

The chain recombines TRBV18 with TRBJ1-5; D gene uncertain. V lost 1 base to trimming and J lost 0 bases, with 7 bases between them. CDR1 is KGHSH, CDR2 LQKENI, per germline. This CDR3 has 15 amino acids. The CDR3 here is CASSPRDNSNQPQHF. In DNA, the CDR3 is TGTGCCAGCTCACCACGAGACAATAGCAATCAGCCCCAGCATTTT.

The chain uses TRBV14 and TRBJ2-1; 7 nucleotides line up with TRBD2. The ends lost 1 base at V and 7 bases at J; junction bases unmatched: 10. Germline-derived CDR1 and CDR2 are SGHDN and FVKESK. This CDR3 region has 16 residues. The chain's CDR3 is CASSQAGSGLGNEQFF. CDR3 DNA: TGTGCCAGCAGCCAAGCTGGTAGCGGGCTGGGGAATGAGCAGTTCTTC.

The rearrangement uses TRBV6-5 and TRBJ2-7; TRBD2 aligns across 11 bases. Looked up from germline, CDR1 is MNHEY and CDR2 is SVGAGI. The ends lost 6 bases at V and 6 bases at J; junction bases unmatched: 7. This CDR3 region has 14 residues. CDR3 sequence (DNA): TGTGCCAGCAGGGACACTAGCGGGAGCCGCGAGCAGTACTTC. Its protein is CASRDTSGSREQYF.

CDR3 sequence reads: CASSGKGQPQHF. In DNA form, the CDR3 reads TGTGCCAGTTCAGGGAAGGGTCAGCCCCAGCATTTT. The chain combines TRBV7-9 with TRBJ1-5, with a weak D call TRBD1 (5 bases). Deletions cut 9 bases from V and 6 bases from J, with 12 bases between. The CDR3 sequence is 12 residues long. The V gene's germline CDR1 is SEHNR and CDR2 FQNEAQ (reference sequence). Together with reference TRBV7-9 and TRBJ1-5, the CDR3 gives the full variable domain: DTGVSQNPRHKITKRGQNVTFRCDPISEHNRLYWYRQTLGQGPEFLTYFQNEAQLEKSRLLSDRFSAERPKGSFSTLEIQRTEQGDSAMYLCASSGKGQPQHFGDGTRLSIL.

The chain uses TRBV7-9 and TRBJ2-1; no definite D call. CDR1 is SEHNR, CDR2 FQNEAQ, per germline (reference sequence). Between the trimmed V and J ends, which lost 1 base and 5 bases, there was a span of 6 bases. The length of the CDR3 is 13 residues. The CDR3 DNA sequence: TGTGCCAGCAGCTTAGGCGACCACAATGAGCAGTTCTTC. Protein product: CASSLGDHNEQFF.

V usage is TRBV7-8 and J usage is TRBJ1-4; D unresolved. Trimming shortened V by 4 bases and J by 0 bases, and 9 bases separated the two germline ends. This CDR3 is 15 amino acids long. Looked up from germline, CDR1 is SGHVS and CDR2 is FQNEAQ. The CDR3 nucleotides are TGTGCCAGCAGCTCTATAATTGCAACTAATGAAAAACTGTTTTTT. Amino acids: CASSSIIATNEKLFF.

The V gene is TRBV28, the J gene TRBJ2-3; TRBD2 agrees at 14 bases. The CDR3 has 15 amino acids. Trimming removed 6 bases from V and 7 bases from J; junction bases left unmatched: 6. The germline CDR1 and CDR2 sequences are MDHEN and SYDVKM. CDR3: CASRTGTSGSYTQYF. In nucleotides, the CDR3 is TGTGCCAGCAGAACCGGGACTAGCGGGAGTTATACGCAGTATTTT.

J is TRBJ2-7 and V is TRBV6-5; a weak D match, TRBD1 (5 bases). The CDR3 is 13 residues long. Germline lookup yields CDR1 MNHEY and CDR2 SVGAGI. V lost 2 bases and J 6 bases, leaving 11 bases between the germline ends. The CDR3 loop is CASSYRGDVEQYF. CDR3 nucleotide sequence: TGTGCCAGCAGTTACAGGGGCGACGTCGAGCAGTACTTC.

The chain links TRBV10-1 to TRBJ1-2, with unresolved D. Looked up from germline, CDR1 is WNHNN and CDR2 is SYGVQD (reference sequence). V was cut by 6 bases and J by 8 bases, with 19 bases left in between. The CDR3 loop spans 14 amino acids. CDR3 in amino acids: CASSPSGSYHGYTF. CDR3 nucleotides: TGCGCCAGCAGCCCATCTGGGTCCTATCACGGCTACACCTTC.

This clone appeared once. This chain links TRBV15 with TRBJ1-4; D not resolved. The germline CDR1 and CDR2 sequences are LNHNV and YYDKDF (reference sequence). The CDR3 is 12 amino acids. V lost 4 bases and J lost 7, with 7 bases in between. The DNA for the CDR3 is TGTGCCACCAGCAACCGTGGTGAAAAACTGTTTTTT. Translating gives CATSNRGEKLFF.

V is TRBV15 and J is TRBJ1-5; no definite D call. Per the germline V gene, CDR1 is LNHNV and CDR2 is YYDKDF (reference sequence). The CDR3 is made up of 15 amino acids. Trimming pared 1 base from V and 0 bases from J, leaving 7 bases between. Here the CDR3 reads CATSRGPFSNQPQHF. DNA for the CDR3: TGTGCCACCAGCAGAGGACCGTTTAGCAATCAGCCCCAGCATTTT.

CDR3 coding DNA: TGTGCCAGCAGTGGCGGGGTAGGGGCTCTGGATGAGCAGTTCTTC. Translating it yields CASSGGVGALDEQFF. The V call is TRBV2, the J call TRBJ2-1; a weak D match, TRBD2 (6 bases). The CDR3 has 15 residues. Germline CDR1 and CDR2: SNHLY and FYNNEI. V lost 4 bases to trimming and J lost 8 bases, with 18 bases between them.

This clone was seen a single time. The J gene is TRBJ2-1, the V gene TRBV7-9; 12 nucleotides agree with TRBD2. The germline V gene encodes CDR1 SEHNR and CDR2 FQNEAQ (reference sequence). Losses at the gene ends were 6 bases for V and 8 bases for J; bases not matched to a gene: 8. The CDR3 has 15 residues. CDR3 amino acids: CASRRLAGARDEQFF. CDR3 in DNA: TGTGCCAGCAGGAGACTAGCGGGGGCAAGGGATGAGCAGTTCTTC.